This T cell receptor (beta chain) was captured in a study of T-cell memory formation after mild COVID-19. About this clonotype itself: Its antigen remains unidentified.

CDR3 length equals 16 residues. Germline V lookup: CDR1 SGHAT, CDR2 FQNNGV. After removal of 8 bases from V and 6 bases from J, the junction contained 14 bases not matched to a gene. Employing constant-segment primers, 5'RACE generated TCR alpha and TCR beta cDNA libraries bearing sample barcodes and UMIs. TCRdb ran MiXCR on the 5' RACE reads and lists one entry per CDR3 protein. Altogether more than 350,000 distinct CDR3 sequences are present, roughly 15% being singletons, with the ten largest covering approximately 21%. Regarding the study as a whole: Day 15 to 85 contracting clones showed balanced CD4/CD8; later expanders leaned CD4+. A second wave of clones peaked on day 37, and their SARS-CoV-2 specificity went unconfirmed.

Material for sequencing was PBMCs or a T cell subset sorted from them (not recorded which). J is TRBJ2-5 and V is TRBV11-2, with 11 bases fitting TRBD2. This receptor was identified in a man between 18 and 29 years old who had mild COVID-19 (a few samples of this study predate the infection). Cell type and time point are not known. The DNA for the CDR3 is TGTGCCAGCGGAATGAGTGGGTCTAGCGGGGGGAAGACCCAGTACTTC. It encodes CASGMSGSSGGKTQYF.